One sample yielded the 13 T cell receptor beta chains listed below, sequenced in a study of identical twins. TCRdb re-derived calls from the 5' RACE reads in MiXCR, one entry per CDR3 protein. The sample shows approximately 530,000 distinct CDR3 sequences, approximately 20% of them seen only once. These data were also filed under a second study, of yellow fever vaccine responses in identical twins.

The source material was CD4+ T cells sorted from blood. These TCRs come from a woman aged 18-35 years in good health.

This clonotype has just a few counts. This chain connects TRBV4-1 to TRBJ1-4; maybe TRBD1 (6 bases). V was pared by 0 bases and J by 0 bases, with 14 bases between. The V gene's germline CDR1 is MGHRA and CDR2 YSYEKL. There are 18 residues in the CDR3. CDR3 sequence: CASSQEHRAVSTNEKLFF. CDR3 nucleotides: TGCGCCAGCAGCCAAGAGCACAGGGCCGTATCAACTAATGAAAAACTGTTTTTT.

The chain joins TRBV5-1 to TRBJ2-1; 10 bases align to TRBD2. The germline V gene has CDR1 SGHRS and CDR2 YFSETQ. Losses at the gene ends were 4 bases for V and 5 bases for J; bases not matched to a gene: 6. The CDR3 contains 15 residues. This CDR3 reads CASSQTSGVNNEQFF. DNA for the CDR3: TGCGCCAGCAGCCAAACTAGCGGGGTTAACAATGAGCAGTTCTTC.

V gene TRBV11-3 combines with J gene TRBJ2-1; 7 nucleotides match TRBD2. The V gene end was trimmed by 5 bases and the J gene end by 5 bases; junction bases not matched to a gene: 9. CDR3 length: 15 amino acids. Germline CDR1 SGHNT, CDR2 YENEEA. The CDR3 sequence is CASSTQGLPNNEQFF. CDR3 nucleotide sequence: TGTGCCAGCAGCACCCAGGGACTACCTAACAATGAGCAGTTCTTC.

The V call is TRBV4-1, the J call TRBJ2-7; 9 nucleotides match TRBD1. This CDR3 comprises 16 residues. Trimming cost V 1 base and J 4 bases; bases outside gene matches: 8. Germline CDR1 is MGHRA and CDR2 is YSYEKL. For the CDR3, the DNA is TGCGCCAGCAGCCAAGCCACAGGGGGCGATTTTTACGAGCAGTACTTC. Translation gives CASSQATGGDFYEQYF.

V usage is TRBV6-5 and J usage is TRBJ2-3, with TRBD2 as a possible D gene (5 bases). V was clipped by 3 bases and J by 1 base, with 14 bases between them. The germline V gene has CDR1 MNHEY and CDR2 SVGAGI. This CDR3 comprises 16 residues. CDR3 loop: CASSYSGSAGTDTQYF. The CDR3 DNA sequence: TGTGCCAGCAGTTATTCAGGTAGCGCCGGCACAGATACGCAGTATTTT.

This clonotype has only a few counts. This chain joins TRBV3-1 and TRBJ2-5, with no clear D. The CDR3 consists of 15 residues. Looked up from germline, CDR1 is LGHDT and CDR2 is YNNKEL (reference sequence). V lost 1 base, J lost 5 bases, and 14 bases lay in between. The CDR3 here is CASSQGGGLRETQYF. Written as DNA, the CDR3 is TGTGCCAGCAGCCAAGGGGGTGGGCTAAGGGAGACCCAGTACTTC.

The gene calls are TRBV11-3 and TRBJ2-5, with 8 bases identical to TRBD1. Germline values: CDR1 SGHNT, CDR2 YENEEA. This CDR3 is 13 amino acids long. With V trimmed by 5 bases and J by 7 bases, 6 bases remained unmatched. The CDR3 spells CASSAGGFGTQYF. In DNA, the CDR3 is TGTGCCAGCAGCGCAGGGGGCTTCGGGACCCAGTACTTC.

This clonotype was detected a few times. V usage is TRBV28 and J usage is TRBJ2-7, with D tentatively TRBD1 or TRBD2 (6 bases each). Germline V lookup: CDR1 MDHEN, CDR2 SYDVKM. Trimming left V 3 bases short and J 3 bases short, with 12 bases between. This CDR3 contains 14 residues. For the CDR3, the DNA is TGTGCCAGCAGTTTGGGGGGCAACTTCTACGAGCAGTACGTC. Translating it yields CASSLGGNFYEQYV.

The J gene is TRBJ2-5, the V gene TRBV7-9; D call uncertain. The CDR3 is made up of 12 amino acids. The germline V and J ends were trimmed by 4 bases and 6 bases, with 9 bases remaining between them. Germline V gene lookup returns CDR1 SEHNR and CDR2 FQNEAQ (reference sequence). The CDR3, as DNA: TGTGCCAGCAGCTACTCAGTCCAGACCCAGTACTTC. This gives the protein CASSYSVQTQYF. The full variable domain, in which reference TRBV7-9 and TRBJ2-5 provide the parts outside the CDR3, is DTGVSQNPRHKITKRGQNVTFRCDPISEHNRLYWYRQTLGQGPEFLTYFQNEAQLEKSRLLSDRFSAERPKGSFSTLEIQRTEQGDSAMYLCASSYSVQTQYFGPGTRLLVL.

The V call is TRBV11-3, the J call TRBJ2-7; D is unresolved. CDR3 size: 13 residues. Germline CDR1 reads SGHNT; CDR2 reads YENEEA. V was pared by 3 bases and J by 4 bases, with 10 bases between. The CDR3 is CASSFNLLYEQYF. CDR3 coding DNA: TGTGCCAGCAGCTTTAATCTTCTGTACGAGCAGTACTTC.

The table lists this clonotype with a few counts. This sequence joins TRBV19 and TRBJ2-6; TRBD1 matches at 8 bases. With V trimmed by 4 bases and J by 2 bases, 4 bases remained unmatched. Per the germline V gene, CDR1 is LNHDA and CDR2 is SQIVND (reference sequence). The CDR3 runs to 16 residues. CDR3 residues: CASSNSQGAGANVLTF. The DNA for the CDR3 is TGTGCCAGTAGTAACTCACAGGGGGCTGGGGCCAACGTCCTGACTTTC.

This clonotype turned up a few times. The chain combines TRBV19 with TRBJ2-1, with 7 positions matching TRBD2. The germline V gene encodes CDR1 LNHDA and CDR2 SQIVND (reference sequence). V lost 3 bases and J lost 6; bases outside the gene matches: 8. The CDR3 has 15 residues. The chain's CDR3 is CASSMGLAEGNEQFF. In DNA, the CDR3 is TGTGCCAGTAGTATGGGGCTAGCGGAGGGCAATGAGCAGTTCTTC.

V gene TRBV6-1 combines with J gene TRBJ2-1; 11 positions agree with TRBD2. V lost 3 bases to trimming and J lost 3 bases; unmatched junction nucleotides: 1. This CDR3 spans 15 amino acids. The germline CDR1 and CDR2 sequences are MNHNS and SASEGT. The CDR3 region has the DNA TGTGCCAGCAGTGACGGACTAGCGGGCTACAATGAGCAGTTCTTC. It specifies CASSDGLAGYNEQFF.